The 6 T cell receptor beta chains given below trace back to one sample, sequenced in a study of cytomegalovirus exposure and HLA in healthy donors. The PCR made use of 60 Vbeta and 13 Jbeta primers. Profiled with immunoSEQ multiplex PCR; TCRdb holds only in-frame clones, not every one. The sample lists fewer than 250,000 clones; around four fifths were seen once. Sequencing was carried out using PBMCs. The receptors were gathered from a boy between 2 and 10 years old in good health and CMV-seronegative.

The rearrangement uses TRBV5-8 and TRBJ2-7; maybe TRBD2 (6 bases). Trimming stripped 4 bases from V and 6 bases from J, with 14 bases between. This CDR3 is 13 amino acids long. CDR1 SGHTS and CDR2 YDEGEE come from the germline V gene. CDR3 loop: CASSHVSGREQYF. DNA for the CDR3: TGTGCCAGCAGCCACGTAAGCGGGCGCGAGCAGTACTTC.

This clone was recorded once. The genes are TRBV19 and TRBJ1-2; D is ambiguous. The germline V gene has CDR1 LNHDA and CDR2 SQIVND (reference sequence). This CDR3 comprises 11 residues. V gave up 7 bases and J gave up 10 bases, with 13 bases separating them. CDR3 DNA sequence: TGTGCCAGTATCGGAGGGAAGGACTACACCTTC. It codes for CASIGGKDYTF.

The CDR3 here is CASSDRGQVPPSGANVLTF. The CDR3 DNA follows: TGTGCCAGCAGTGATCGCGGACAGGTTCCACCCTCTGGGGCCAACGTCCTGACTTTC. The rearrangement links TRBV6-1 to TRBJ2-6; the match to TRBD1 covers 7 bases. This CDR3 has 19 residues. CDR1 MNHNS and CDR2 SASEGT come from the germline V gene. V lost 3 bases, J lost 0 bases, and 11 bases stayed unmatched.

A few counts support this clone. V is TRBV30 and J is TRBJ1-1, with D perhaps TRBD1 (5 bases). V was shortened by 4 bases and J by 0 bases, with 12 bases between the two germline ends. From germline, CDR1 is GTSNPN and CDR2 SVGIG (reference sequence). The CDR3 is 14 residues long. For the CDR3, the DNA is TGTGCCTGGACCCTGGGAGGGGTGAACACTGAAGCTTTCTTT. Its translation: CAWTLGGVNTEAFF.

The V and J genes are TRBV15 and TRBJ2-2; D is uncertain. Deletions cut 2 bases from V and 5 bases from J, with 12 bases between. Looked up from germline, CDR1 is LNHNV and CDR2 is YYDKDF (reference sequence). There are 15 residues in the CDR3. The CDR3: CATSRPERGTGELFF. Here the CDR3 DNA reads TGTGCCACCAGCAGACCTGAGAGAGGTACCGGGGAGCTGTTTTTT.

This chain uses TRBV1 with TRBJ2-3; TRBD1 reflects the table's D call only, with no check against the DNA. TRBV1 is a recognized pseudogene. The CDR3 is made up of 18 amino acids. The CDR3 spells CTSSQDSQGAVGTDTQYF. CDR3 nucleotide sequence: TGCACCAGCAGCCAAGATTCACAGGGAGCAGTGGGCACAGATACGCAGTATTTT.